This T cell receptor (beta chain) was sequenced in a study of blood T cell repertoires in COVID-19. In the source study's methods: Amplification with reference gene primers provided the estimates of nucleated cell counts. Assay: immunoSEQ multiplex PCR; the TCRdb copy retains only in-frame clones and omits some. That table gives V, J and clone size, and the DNA gave D and trimming. Of around 130,000 clones listed, approximately 85% are singletons. The CDR3 loop spans 13 amino acids. Trimming shortened V by 3 bases and J by 3 bases, and 5 bases separated the two germline ends. The sequenced sample consisted of peripheral blood. The V and J genes are TRBV12-3 or TRBV12-4 and TRBJ1-4; D gene ambiguous. This TCR was recovered from a man aged 45 to 65 with acute or convalescent COVID-19. The DNA of the CDR3 is TGTGCCAGCAGTTTCCTTCCTAATGAAAAACTGTTTTTT. This codes for CASSFLPNEKLFF.